The sequence of this T cell receptor (beta chain) was determined in a study of T cell responses to AZD1222 COVID-19 vaccine. With 6 bases removed from V and 2 bases from J, the gap between germline ends came to 6 bases. CDR3 length: 12 amino acids. In germline, CDR1 is SEHNR, CDR2 FQNEAQ (reference sequence). Assay used: immunoSEQ multiplex PCR; TCRdb lists only in-frame clones, some missing. The sample includes approximately 120,000 clones, roughly nine tenths seen only once; the top ten take roughly 1.4%. The specimen comprised peripheral blood, sampled on day 0 of AZD1222 vaccination. This TCR was sampled from an adult in good health. V usage is TRBV7-9 and J usage is TRBJ2-3; D not certain. The CDR3 DNA reads as TGTGCCAGCAGTCCATTCACAGATACGCAGTATTTT. Translating gives CASSPFTDTQYF.